A single T cell receptor beta chain is shown here with its context. Its recognized antigen is unknown. The input lacks base qualities; no much larger clone sits a single base away. In the germline V gene, CDR1 corresponds to KGHSH and CDR2 to LQKENI. Trimming takes 3 bases from V and 8 bases from J, and the germline ends sit 8 bases apart. The CDR3 measures 12 amino acids from cysteine to phenylalanine. Of the read, only the CDR3 DNA is kept; its 36 bases are in frame from base 1. The data were taken from a study of beta chain features in type 1 diabetes (dated by TCRdb to between 2017 and 2018). At the level of the whole study: Mean age, gender distribution, total cell number and subset yield were not different between patients and healthy donors. A total of 100 million to 110 million sorted cells were examined across all samples, and a strong correlation was observed between cell number per subset and RNA yield. In the study, recently diagnosed type 1 diabetes patients and matched healthy donors were compared on the TCRB repertoires of their sorted circulating CD4+ T cell subsets. Naive and central memory subsets were obtained from all 30 or so donors, but regulatory and stem cell-like memory subsets were isolated from only 8 patients and roughly 8 healthy donors.

On the study overall, not on this receptor specifically: Only small numbers of individuals were included in the HLA sub-analyses, which left unresolved whether HLA type had any influence on TCRB rearrangement. Shorter templates might have been favored by PCR, but patient and control samples were amplified and corrected together, so both groups would have been affected equally by any skew. Naive, central memory and regulatory TCRB repertoires appeared more similar among patients than among healthy donors. Type 1 diabetes patients showed a moderate but significant shortening of TCRB CDR3 length in all four CD4+ subsets. Because cDNA was sequenced instead of genomic DNA, activated cells with high expression could be over-represented, although the groups did not differ in activation or CD3 levels. Fewer insertions and more nucleotide deletions at VDJ recombination sites were observed in patients with type 1 diabetes, implying thymic rearrangement abnormalities.

A single peripheral blood draw of around 120 mL on average was collected from each donor into heparinised tubes. A BD FACSAria II and a panel including CD45RO, CCR7, CD25, CD127, CD95 and CD27 were used to sort naive, central memory, regulatory and stem cell-like memory CD4+ T cells. All sorted populations exceeded 95% purity. PBMCs were separated immediately by Lymphoprep density gradient centrifugation and were stained directly, without being cultured. So that batch effects would be minimized, each experiment stained and sorted samples in pairs, pairing one healthy donor with one patient. The entire isolated RNA was reverse transcribed using the High Capacity cDNA Reverse Transcription Kit, and thus expressed TCRB transcripts were sequenced. Naive, central memory and regulatory T cell samples underwent deep immunoSEQ sequencing, averaging about 3.3 million total reads per sample. Sorted cells were lysed in RLT buffer, and RNA was extracted using DNase-treated RNeasy Micro or Mini kits according to cell number. To prevent cross-contamination, every cell subset was processed on its own, while patient and healthy donor samples were processed together. TCRB sequences were amplified from cDNA with the immunoSEQ multiplex PCR, producing 87-bp fragments spanning the CDR3 region. Sequencing of the amplicons was done on the Illumina HiSeq platform. In the source study's methods: Synthetic template baselines were used to correct PCR bias computationally, reads within Hamming distance 2 were collapsed together, and singletons that could not be merged were discarded. Reads were aligned against IMGT to assign V, D and J genes, CDR3 length and insertions or deletions at six rearrangement sites. Within each subset, clonotype counts were normalized to sorted cell number, after which true diversity and Gini coefficients were computed with the tcR R package. Repertoire sharing was quantified using the overlap coefficient calculated on TCRB nucleotide sequences. Out-of-frame TCRB sequences from naive cells were analyzed to stand in for the pre-selection repertoire. TCRdb re-hosts the immuneACCESS table, in-frame sequences only. Its copies lack some clones; in the studies checked, an unresolved V gene accounts for under half of them, and the cause for the rest is not known. Clone size and V and J calls were adopted from that table, with D and trimming inferred from the DNA. The sample data list some 150,000 clones, and about 10% of these were observed just once. The ten largest clones take up under 1.5% of the sample.

The chain is encoded by TRBV18 joined to TRBJ2-1; a tentative D match to TRBD1 spans 6 bases. The receptor's source is a man younger than 35 in good health. The sequencing input was naive CD4+ T cells from blood. This sample's cell subset or site label indicates: true naive CD4+ T cells. The CDR3 reads CASSPKGDEQFF. The sequenced DNA is TGTGCCAGCTCACCCAAGGGGGATGAGCAGTTCTTC.